The 30 T cell receptor beta chains reported below all come from one sample, sequenced in a study of CD4+ T cells in melanoma. Profiled with immunoSEQ multiplex PCR; TCRdb holds only in-frame clones, not every one. The data hold around 15,000 clones, with approximately 76% observed a single time. Sequenced material: cells from a culture (not recorded whether cultured in vitro). The source is a human donor with melanoma.

The chain recombines TRBV2 with TRBJ2-7; perhaps TRBD2 as D (6 bases). Per germline, CDR1 SNHLY and CDR2 FYNNEI. The V end was cut by 4 bases, the J end by 4 bases, with 17 bases between. This CDR3 has 15 amino acids. The CDR3 coding sequence is TGTGCCAGCAGTGGTTCGTCTAGCGACTTATACGAGCAGTACTTC. Protein sequence: CASSGSSSDLYEQYF.

This clone was detected only a few times. V gene TRBV6-1 combines with J gene TRBJ1-1, with 7 bases matching TRBD1. The germline V gene has CDR1 MNHNS and CDR2 SASEGT. The CDR3 is made up of 13 amino acids. The V gene end was trimmed by 6 bases and the J gene end by 4 bases; junction bases not matched to a gene: 5. For the CDR3, the DNA is TGTGCCAGCAGCCTGACAGGGATCACTGAAGCTTTCTTT. This encodes CASSLTGITEAFF.

The chain combines TRBV5-1 with TRBJ2-3; D is undetermined. This CDR3 has 15 residues. Trimming stripped 0 bases from V and 1 base from J, with 9 bases between. Germline CDR1 is SGHRS and CDR2 is YFSETQ. The DNA for the CDR3 is TGCGCCAGCAGCTTGGAGGGCCGACGCACAGATACGCAGTATTTT. This encodes CASSLEGRRTDTQYF.

The chain combines TRBV29-1 with TRBJ2-7; D is unresolved. Between the trimmed V and J ends, which lost 3 bases and 0 bases, there was a span of 9 bases. This CDR3 has 13 amino acids. From germline, CDR1 is SQVTM and CDR2 ANQGSEA. CDR3: CSVEGWSSYEQYF. In nucleotides, the CDR3 is TGCAGCGTTGAGGGCTGGAGCTCCTACGAGCAGTACTTC.

This chain joins TRBV4-2 and TRBJ1-2; D remains ambiguous. This CDR3 contains 14 residues. Per the germline V gene, CDR1 is LGHNA and CDR2 is YNFKEQ. V lost 0 bases and J 4 bases, leaving 9 bases between the germline ends. The CDR3 DNA is TGTGCCAGCAGCCAAGACCAGGCTAGCTATGGCTACACCTTC. Translated: CASSQDQASYGYTF.

With respect to this clone: The junction departs from germline at one end; a sequencing error may be responsible. This sequence joins TRBV4-1 and TRBJ1-1; TRBD1 matches at 7 bases. This CDR3 spans 17 amino acids. Germline assignment: CDR1 MGHRA and CDR2 YSYEKL. This CDR3 is CASSKDRAGARNTEAFF. CDR3 nucleotides: TGCGCCAGCAGCAAAGACAGGGCAGGGGCTAGGAACACTGAAGCTTTCTTT.

The chain combines TRBV7-9 with TRBJ1-2; TRBD1 might be the D (5 bases). There are 13 residues in the CDR3. V lost 7 bases and J 4 bases, leaving 13 bases between the germline ends. Germline CDR1 reads SEHNR; CDR2 reads FQNEAQ (reference sequence). The CDR3 DNA sequence: TGTGCCAGCACTCAGGGTCCCCTCTATGGCTACACCTTC. This codes for CASTQGPLYGYTF.

CDR3 protein: CASSPEGAGELFF. The DNA for the CDR3 is TGTGCCAGCAGCCCGGAAGGGGCCGGGGAGCTGTTTTTT. The V call is TRBV7-9, the J call TRBJ2-2; D might be TRBD1 (5 bases). V shed 5 bases and J shed 6 bases, with 10 bases lying between them. CDR1 and CDR2 from the germline V gene are SEHNR and FQNEAQ (reference sequence). CDR3 size: 13 residues. Full variable domain (remainder filled in from reference TRBV7-9 and TRBJ2-2): DTGVSQNPRHKITKRGQNVTFRCDPISEHNRLYWYRQTLGQGPEFLTYFQNEAQLEKSRLLSDRFSAERPKGSFSTLEIQRTEQGDSAMYLCASSPEGAGELFFGEGSRLTVL.

Only a few counts were recorded for this clone. V and J are TRBV6-1 and TRBJ2-7; 7 bases line up with TRBD2. Unmatched junction bases numbered 5, after V lost 10 bases and J lost 2 bases. Germline V gene lookup returns CDR1 MNHNS and CDR2 SASEGT. The CDR3 is made up of 12 amino acids. This CDR3 reads CAKELATYEQYF. For the CDR3, the DNA is TGTGCCAAAGAACTAGCGACCTACGAGCAGTACTTC.

Judged by abundance, this clone is medium-sized. The J gene is TRBJ2-5, the V gene TRBV2; D unclear. CDR3 length: 13 residues. Trimming shortened V by 6 bases and J by 0 bases, and 8 bases separated the two germline ends. CDR1 is SNHLY and CDR2 is FYNNEI in the germline V gene. In DNA, the CDR3 is TGTGCCAGCAGCTCTATAAACCAAGAGACCCAGTACTTC. Amino acids: CASSSINQETQYF.

V usage is TRBV14 and J usage is TRBJ2-1, with 8 bases fitting TRBD2. The CDR3 contains 16 residues. Looked up from germline, CDR1 is SGHDN and CDR2 is FVKESK. Trimming at V came to 4 bases and at J to 6 bases, leaving 11 bases not matched to a gene. The CDR3 DNA reads TGTGCCAGCAGCCTCCGGGGGGGGGAGGGATCCAATGAGCAGTTCTTC. It encodes CASSLRGGEGSNEQFF.

The chain uses TRBV7-8 and TRBJ2-1, with a possible D match to TRBD1 (6 bases). This CDR3 has 17 amino acids. V was cut by 5 bases and J by 0 bases, with 17 bases left in between. CDR1 and CDR2 from the germline V gene are SGHVS and FQNEAQ. The CDR3 bases are TGTGCCAGCAGCCGGGTGGGGGCTCGGGGCTCCTACAATGAGCAGTTCTTC. Amino acids: CASSRVGARGSYNEQFF.

The chain links TRBV27 to TRBJ2-1, with D perhaps matching TRBD2 (6 bases). The ends were cut back, 2 bases at V and 3 bases at J, with 8 bases in the middle. The CDR3 is 14 amino acids. The germline gives CDR1 MNHEY, CDR2 SMNVEV (reference sequence). The CDR3: CASSLAGYYNEQFF. DNA for the CDR3: TGTGCCAGCAGTTTAGCGGGGTACTACAATGAGCAGTTCTTC.

The rearrangement joins TRBV7-9 to TRBJ1-1; 8 bases are a match to TRBD1. The CDR3 totals 15 residues. The germline gives CDR1 SEHNR, CDR2 FQNEAQ (reference sequence). Trimming cost V 5 bases and J 1 base; bases outside gene matches: 6. In DNA, the CDR3 is TGTGCCAGCAGCCCGGCAGGGGGCTGGAACACTGAAGCTTTCTTT. Protein: CASSPAGGWNTEAFF.

The rearrangement uses TRBV4-2 and TRBJ2-7, with TRBD1 matching 7 bases. The CDR3 length is 15 residues. Germline trimming cut 1 base from V and 0 bases from J; bases unmatched to any gene: 3. CDR1 is LGHNA and CDR2 is YNFKEQ in the germline V gene. The CDR3 loop is CASSQADRDSYEQYF. CDR3 DNA: TGTGCCAGCAGCCAAGCCGACAGGGACTCCTACGAGCAGTACTTC.

The rearrangement joins TRBV5-5 to TRBJ1-2; possibly TRBD1 for D (5 bases). Germline V gene sequence: CDR1 SGHKS, CDR2 YYEKEE (reference sequence). V dropped 5 bases and J dropped 3 bases, with 11 bases sitting between them. CDR3 length: 13 amino acids. This chain's CDR3 is CASRPQGDYGYTF. Written as DNA, the CDR3 is TGTGCCAGCAGGCCCCAGGGTGACTATGGCTACACCTTC.

The rearrangement links TRBV5-1 to TRBJ2-3, with D tentatively TRBD2 (6 bases). V was trimmed by 6 bases and J by 5 bases, leaving 16 bases between them. The CDR3 contains 14 residues. CDR1 SGHRS and CDR2 YFSETQ come from the germline V gene. The CDR3 sequence: CASNMEGSGDTQYF. For the CDR3, the DNA is TGCGCCAGCAACATGGAGGGTTCGGGAGATACGCAGTATTTT.

This clone was observed once. The chain has TRBV6-5 and TRBJ2-3, with D possibly TRBD2 on 5 matching bases. Per germline, CDR1 MNHEY and CDR2 SVGAGI. This CDR3 contains 16 residues. The germline V and J ends were trimmed by 4 bases and 5 bases, with 19 bases remaining between them. CDR3 protein: CASSSTFGGPGDTQYF. CDR3 coding DNA: TGTGCCAGCAGTTCGACCTTTGGCGGGCCCGGAGATACGCAGTATTTT.

V usage is TRBV6-5 and J usage is TRBJ2-1, with a tentative D call TRBD1 (6 bases). This CDR3 is built from 12 residues. Trimming removed 5 bases from V and 14 bases from J, with 16 bases in between. Germline V gives CDR1 MNHEY, CDR2 SVGAGI. DNA of the CDR3: TGTGCCAGCAGTCTCCCTAGGGGGATCGAGTTCTTC. This encodes CASSLPRGIEFF.

DNA of the CDR3: TGTGCCAGCAGCCGCGTCCAAGGGGCTGGAAACACCATATATTTT. Protein sequence: CASSRVQGAGNTIYF. The chain uses TRBV7-6 and TRBJ1-3; D might be TRBD1 (5 bases). CDR1 is SGHVS, CDR2 FNYEAQ, per germline. This CDR3 contains 15 residues. V was trimmed by 5 bases and J by 2 bases, leaving 13 bases between them.

The genes are TRBV10-2 and TRBJ1-5; D remains ambiguous. Per germline, CDR1 WSHSY and CDR2 SAAADI. The V gene lost 0 bases and the J gene lost 0 bases, with 6 bases spanning the gap. The CDR3 is 15 residues long. The chain's CDR3 is CASSESDPSNQPQHF. CDR3 coding DNA: TGCGCCAGCAGTGAGTCGGACCCTAGCAATCAGCCCCAGCATTTT.

This clone has only a few counts. The chain has TRBV5-1 and TRBJ1-1; 9 nucleotides line up with TRBD1. Germline V gives CDR1 SGHRS, CDR2 YFSETQ. Trimming took 4 bases from V and 3 from J; bases not matched to a gene: 7. The CDR3 covers 15 residues. CDR3: CASSDPNRGHTEAFF. The CDR3, as DNA: TGCGCCAGCAGCGACCCCAACAGGGGGCACACTGAAGCTTTCTTT.

This clone showed up just a few times. V gene TRBV11-2 combines with J gene TRBJ2-6; 9 nucleotides agree with TRBD1. Germline CDR1 reads SGHAT; CDR2 reads FQNNGV. The CDR3 extends over 16 amino acids. With 2 bases clipped from V and 6 bases from J, the junction kept 5 bases outside the gene matches. CDR3 bases: TGTGCCAGCAGCTTATTGGGGGACAGGGTGGCCAACGTCCTGACTTTC. Translated, it gives CASSLLGDRVANVLTF.

The chain couples TRBV6-5 to TRBJ1-2; weak D call: TRBD1 (5 bases). CDR3 length: 12 amino acids. From germline, CDR1 is MNHEY and CDR2 SVGAGI. V was pared by 5 bases and J by 5 bases, with 9 bases between. CDR3 nucleotide sequence: TGTGCCAGCAGTACGGGGCAGTATGGCTACACCTTC. Its protein product is CASSTGQYGYTF.

This clone is medium-sized within its sample. The chain carries TRBV7-9 and TRBJ1-2; possibly TRBD1 for D (6 bases). The CDR3 contains 17 residues. The V end was cut by 4 bases, the J end by 0 bases, with 18 bases between. Germline CDR1 reads SEHNR; CDR2 reads FQNEAQ (reference sequence). DNA for the CDR3: TGTGCCAGCAGCTCGAACAGGGTGGCGGGAACTAACTATGGCTACACCTTC. It encodes CASSSNRVAGTNYGYTF.

The V gene is TRBV6-6, the J gene TRBJ2-1; 8 bases agree with TRBD1. Germline CDR1 is MNHNY and CDR2 is SVGAGI (reference sequence). This CDR3 has 15 residues. Trimming cost V 2 bases and J 6 bases; bases outside gene matches: 6. In DNA, the CDR3 is TGTGCCAGCAGTTACCGGACAGGGTCAACCAATGAGCAGTTCTTC. It codes for CASSYRTGSTNEQFF.

V gene TRBV6-1 combines with J gene TRBJ2-5, with TRBD2 matching over 10 bases. This CDR3 spans 15 amino acids. Germline CDR1 MNHNS, CDR2 SASEGT. V was clipped by 2 bases and J by 5 bases; unmatched bases: 5. The CDR3 DNA reads as TGTGCCAGCAGTGAACCTAGCGGGGGAGGGGAGACCCAGTACTTC. Amino acids: CASSEPSGGGETQYF.

The V and J genes are TRBV5-5 and TRBJ1-1; D is unclear. The germline V gene encodes CDR1 SGHKS and CDR2 YYEKEE (reference sequence). V lost 0 bases and J 0 bases, leaving 9 bases between the germline ends. This CDR3 contains 15 residues. This CDR3 reads CASSLAGIMNTEAFF. CDR3 DNA: TGTGCCAGCAGCTTGGCGGGTATCATGAACACTGAAGCTTTCTTT.

The chain carries TRBV5-1 and TRBJ1-2; 8 positions match TRBD1. Germline V gives CDR1 SGHRS, CDR2 YFSETQ. The CDR3 length is 12 residues. V was clipped by 4 bases and J by 8 bases; unmatched bases: 4. The CDR3 DNA reads as TGCGCCAGCAGCCAGGACAGGGAAGGCTACACCTTC. It is translated as CASSQDREGYTF. Supplemented by reference TRBV5-1 and TRBJ1-2, the full variable domain reads KAGVTQTPRYLIKTRGQQVTLSCSPISGHRSVSWYQQTPGQGLQFLFEYFSETQRNKGNFPGRFSGRQFSNSRSEMNVSTLELGDSALYLCASSQDREGYTFGSGTRLTVV.

This chain uses TRBV5-1 with TRBJ2-1, with 7 bases matching TRBD1. V was pared by 1 base and J by 5 bases, with 6 bases of the junction left unmatched. Germline V gene sequence: CDR1 SGHRS, CDR2 YFSETQ. CDR3 length: 15 amino acids. The CDR3 DNA sequence: TGCGCCAGCAGCTTGAGAGGGACAGCAGACAATGAGCAGTTCTTC. Residues: CASSLRGTADNEQFF.